The 19 T cell receptor beta chains listed next were all sequenced from one sample in a study of T cell responses to AZD1222 COVID-19 vaccine. Method: immunoSEQ multiplex PCR; TCRdb's copy keeps in-frame clones and lacks some. The table includes about 150,000 clones, approximately 89% detected once. The specimen comprised peripheral blood, sampled on day 0 of AZD1222 vaccination. The receptor source for this set is an adult in good health.

The chain has TRBV7-2 and TRBJ1-1; D not resolved. V was cut by 5 bases and J by 5 bases, with 15 bases left in between. There are 14 residues in the CDR3. Germline-derived CDR1 and CDR2 are SGHTA and FQGNSA. The CDR3 DNA is TGTGCCAGCAGCCGGAGAGACGGGAGGACTGAAGCTTTCTTT. This codes for CASSRRDGRTEAFF.

The V gene is TRBV18, the J gene TRBJ2-7; D is undetermined. The CDR3 contains 16 residues. The germline V gene has CDR1 KGHSH and CDR2 LQKENI. V lost 6 bases to trimming and J lost 1 base, with 19 bases between them. The CDR3 protein is CASSSDGPRGSYEQYF. The CDR3 DNA reads TGTGCCAGCTCCTCGGATGGTCCCCGTGGTTCCTACGAGCAGTACTTC.

V usage is TRBV11-1 and J usage is TRBJ2-1, with 7 positions matching TRBD2. The CDR3 is 15 amino acids. The V segment lost 1 base and the J segment 4 bases; nucleotides outside the gene matches: 4. Germline loops: CDR1 SGHAT, CDR2 FQDESV (reference sequence). The CDR3 coding sequence is TGTGCCAGCAGCTTAGTAACGGGGGGTTACAATGAGCAGTTCTTC. This sequence encodes CASSLVTGGYNEQFF.

This chain uses TRBV27 with TRBJ1-5; D might be TRBD1 (5 bases). V dropped 2 bases and J dropped 2 bases, with 13 bases sitting between them. The germline V gene has CDR1 MNHEY and CDR2 SMNVEV (reference sequence). This CDR3 spans 16 amino acids. In DNA form, the CDR3 reads TGTGCCAGCAGTTTAGCAGGGCAGGGCGGCAATCAGCCCCAGCATTTT. Amino acids: CASSLAGQGGNQPQHF.

The chain carries TRBV6-5 and TRBJ2-7, with D tentatively TRBD2 (6 bases). V shed 6 bases and J shed 1 base, with 16 bases lying between them. The length of the CDR3 is 15 residues. In germline, CDR1 is MNHEY, CDR2 SVGAGI. CDR3: CASRRGTATSYEQYF. Here the CDR3 DNA reads TGTGCCAGCAGACGCGGGACTGCAACTTCCTACGAGCAGTACTTC.

The chain employs TRBV14 and TRBJ1-4; D not resolved. The CDR3 covers 16 residues. V lost 5 bases to trimming and J lost 3 bases, with 16 bases between them. The germline V gene has CDR1 SGHDN and CDR2 FVKESK. CDR3 amino acids: CASSSHSGLANEKLFF. Written as DNA, the CDR3 is TGTGCCAGCAGCTCGCACAGCGGCCTGGCTAATGAAAAACTGTTTTTT.

The chain links TRBV30 to TRBJ1-1, with D tentatively TRBD1 (5 bases). Trimming removed 0 bases at V and 9 bases at J, with 14 bases between. The CDR3 loop spans 13 amino acids. The germline V gene has CDR1 GTSNPN and CDR2 SVGIG (reference sequence). The chain's CDR3 is CAWSVRDGFKAFF. The CDR3 coding sequence is TGTGCCTGGAGTGTACGGGACGGCTTTAAAGCTTTCTTT.

For the CDR3, the DNA is TGTGCCAGCAGCGTAGGGGACCGAGGGGCAAAGGAAAAACTGTTTTTT. Translation gives CASSVGDRGAKEKLFF. The V and J genes are TRBV9 and TRBJ1-4, with a possible D match to TRBD1 (5 bases). V was clipped by 0 bases and J by 8 bases, with 17 bases between them. This CDR3 contains 16 residues. In germline, CDR1 is SGDLS, CDR2 YYNGEE.

This chain joins TRBV7-2 and TRBJ1-5, with D uncertain. CDR3 length: 14 amino acids. From germline, CDR1 is SGHTA and CDR2 FQGNSA. Trimming left V 5 bases short and J 5 bases short, with 13 bases between. The DNA of the CDR3 is TGTGCCAGCAGCCAGCCCCTGGGCCATCAGCCCCAGCATTTT. It is translated as CASSQPLGHQPQHF.

This chain uses TRBV18 with TRBJ1-1; no clear D. V dropped 2 bases and J dropped 11 bases, with 15 bases sitting between them. The CDR3 consists of 13 residues. Germline CDR1 KGHSH, CDR2 LQKENI. The CDR3 loop reads CASSPDLSRGAFF. For the CDR3, the DNA is TGTGCCAGCTCACCAGATTTAAGCCGAGGCGCTTTCTTT.

This clone was counted between two and nine times. The rearrangement uses TRBV4-3 and TRBJ2-3; D is possibly TRBD2 (6 bases). This CDR3 spans 15 amino acids. In germline, CDR1 is LGHNA, CDR2 YSLEER. Between the trimmed V and J ends, which lost 4 bases and 2 bases, there was a span of 13 bases. DNA for the CDR3: TGCGCCAGCAGCCTGGCGGCGGGGTTCACAGATACGCAGTATTTT. Translation: CASSLAAGFTDTQYF.

This clone appeared a single time. The CDR3 region is CATSDTGSEIHNEQFF. CDR3 nucleotides: TGTGCCACCAGCGATACCGGGAGCGAAATTCACAATGAGCAGTTCTTC. The V and J genes are TRBV24-1 and TRBJ2-1; D perhaps matches TRBD2 (6 bases). The germline gives CDR1 KGHDR, CDR2 SFDVKD. The ends were cut back, 7 bases at V and 5 bases at J, with 20 bases in the middle. CDR3 size: 16 residues.

The rearrangement links TRBV29-1 to TRBJ2-7; the D gene is possibly TRBD2 (5 bases). Germline assignment: CDR1 SQVTM and CDR2 ANQGSEA. V gave up 6 bases and J gave up 1 base, with 10 bases separating them. The CDR3 has 12 amino acids. CDR3 region: CSVRGSSYEQYF. The CDR3 coding sequence is TGCAGCGTACGAGGGAGTTCCTACGAGCAGTACTTC.

The chain is built from TRBV21-1 and TRBJ2-7; TRBD2, the table's D call, was not compared with the DNA. TRBV21-1 is an annotated pseudogene. The CDR3 contains 12 residues. This CDR3 is CATPRTSHEQYF. The CDR3, as DNA: TGTGCCACCCCGCGAACCTCCCACGAGCAGTACTTC.

CDR3 DNA: TGTGCCAGCAGCGACCGGGACAGGGGGTCTTCCGATACGCAGTATTTT. It specifies CASSDRDRGSSDTQYF. The V gene is TRBV9, the J gene TRBJ2-3; 11 bases map to TRBD1. Trimming removed 3 bases from V and 6 bases from J; junction bases left unmatched: 9. The CDR3 totals 16 residues. Germline V lookup: CDR1 SGDLS, CDR2 YYNGEE.

The chain carries TRBV6-5 and TRBJ1-4, with no clear D. Deletions cut 7 bases from V and 7 bases from J, with 13 bases between. This CDR3 is built from 13 residues. Germline V gives CDR1 MNHEY, CDR2 SVGAGI. As DNA, the CDR3 is TGTGCCAGCAAAGGCGGTTTTGGTGAAAAACTGTTTTTT. This gives the protein CASKGGFGEKLFF.

The genes are TRBV10-1 and TRBJ2-5, with D tentatively TRBD2 (5 bases). Germline CDR1 WNHNN, CDR2 SYGVQD (reference sequence). The length of the CDR3 is 14 residues. V lost 6 bases to trimming and J lost 2 bases, with 13 bases between them. The CDR3 coding sequence is TGCGCCAGCAGGAAGGACTCATTTCAAGAGACCCAGTACTTC. Encoded protein: CASRKDSFQETQYF.

This chain uses TRBV19 with TRBJ2-3; D perhaps matches TRBD2 (6 bases). Germline V gene lookup returns CDR1 LNHDA and CDR2 SQIVND (reference sequence). The germline V and J ends were trimmed by 7 bases and 4 bases, with 15 bases remaining between them. This CDR3 spans 14 amino acids. The CDR3 loop reads CASNAGLVADTQYF. CDR3 nucleotides: TGTGCCAGTAACGCGGGACTGGTTGCAGATACGCAGTATTTT.

This rearrangement joins TRBV27 to TRBJ2-3; D may match TRBD1 or TRBD2 (5 bases each). The CDR3 contains 13 residues. V was trimmed by 5 bases and J by 10 bases, leaving 16 bases between them. CDR1 and CDR2 (germline): MNHEY, SMNVEV (reference sequence). This CDR3 is CASSASGPRAQYF. The CDR3 DNA reads TGTGCCAGCAGTGCCTCGGGACCCAGGGCGCAGTATTTT.